This T cell receptor (beta chain) originates from a study of T-cell memory formation after mild COVID-19. Study outcomes and limitations: Pre-infection memory held some responding clones, suggesting pre-existing cross-reactive T cells responded. While clones contracting from day 15 to 85 were balanced between CD4 and CD8, later expanders leaned CD4+.

MiXCR, run by TCRdb on the 5' RACE reads, gives a single entry per CDR3 protein. The sample holds 550,000 to 650,000 distinct CDR3 sequences, 17% seen once. The V gene lost 3 bases and the J gene lost 0 bases, with 16 bases spanning the gap. CDR1 SGHRS and CDR2 YFSETQ come from the germline V gene. This CDR3 spans 16 amino acids. This clonotype was seen a few times. Its antigen remains unidentified. The sample comprised PBMCs or a T cell subset sorted from them (not recorded which). This TCR derives from an adult woman who had mild COVID-19 (a few samples of this study predate the infection). Cell type and time point are not known. This chain links TRBV5-1 with TRBJ2-7; D possibly uses TRBD1 or TRBD2 (5 bases each). The DNA for the CDR3 is TGCGCCAGCAGCTCTCCCCGGGACCGTACCTCCTACGAGCAGTACTTC. This translates into CASSSPRDRTSYEQYF.